This T cell receptor beta chain was retrieved from a study of T cell responses to AZD1222 COVID-19 vaccine. Whole-study findings and limits: Vaccine-associated CD4 TCRs spanned spike, dominant at 160-218 and 743-854. White British ancestry dominated among donors, who included more females, and clonal diversity was possibly underestimated.

With respect to this clone: Its antigen is not known.

Repertoires were generated with immunoSEQ multiplex PCR, while TCRdb's copy carries only in-frame clones and drops some. The sample has 85,000 to 120,000 clones; more than 85% are singletons. Germline V lookup: CDR1 MNHEY, CDR2 SVGAGI. With 7 bases clipped from V and 5 bases from J, the junction kept 12 bases outside the gene matches. This CDR3 has 15 residues. The sequenced sample was peripheral blood, obtained on day 0 of AZD1222 vaccination. This TCR derives from an adult in good health. V gene TRBV6-5 combines with J gene TRBJ2-7; 9 bases match TRBD2. The chain's CDR3 is CASTPWGSGSDEQYF. The CDR3 nucleotides are TGTGCCAGCACCCCTTGGGGTAGCGGGAGCGACGAGCAGTACTTC.